The 22 T cell receptor beta chains below were found in one sample sequenced in a study of cytomegalovirus exposure and HLA in healthy donors. The study ran its PCR with 60 Vbeta and 13 Jbeta primers. Generated by immunoSEQ multiplex PCR, the TCRdb table keeps only in-frame clones and is missing some. Here the sample spans about 160,000 clones, more than 80% being singletons. Sequenced material: PBMCs. The receptors derive from a woman younger than 45 in good health and CMV-seropositive.

The chain is built from TRBV6-5 and TRBJ1-6; tentative D call: TRBD1 (5 bases). Germline CDR1 MNHEY, CDR2 SVGAGI. Trimming left V 6 bases short and J 2 bases short, with 8 bases between. This CDR3 spans 14 amino acids. This chain's CDR3 is CASSAGPYNSPLHF. In DNA form, the CDR3 reads TGTGCCAGCAGCGCAGGGCCCTATAATTCACCCCTCCACTTT.

As for this clone: This likely reflects a read error, since a far larger clone is one base away. V gene TRBV11-2 combines with J gene TRBJ2-7; 7 bases agree with TRBD1. Trimming at V came to 3 bases and at J to 2 bases, leaving 1 base not matched to a gene. CDR3 length equals 13 residues. Germline V gene lookup returns CDR1 SGHAT and CDR2 FQNNGV. The CDR3 region has the DNA TGTGCCAGCAGCTTCGGACAGGCCTACGAGCAGTACTTC. It encodes CASSFGQAYEQYF.

V usage is TRBV9 and J usage is TRBJ2-2; no clear D. V shed 3 bases and J shed 1 base, with 7 bases lying between them. The CDR3 consists of 14 residues. Germline-derived CDR1 and CDR2 are SGDLS and YYNGEE. DNA of the CDR3: TGTGCCAGCAGCGCGTTCAGGAACACCGGGGAGCTGTTTTTT. It translates to CASSAFRNTGELFF.

V is TRBV19 and J is TRBJ2-7; D is ambiguous. The CDR3 contains 15 residues. Deletions cut 3 bases from V and 0 bases from J, with 12 bases between. The germline V gene has CDR1 LNHDA and CDR2 SQIVND (reference sequence). CDR3 coding DNA: TGTGCCAGTAGTATGTCGCAGGCTCCCTCCTACGAGCAGTACTTC. Encoded protein: CASSMSQAPSYEQYF.

The chain couples TRBV27 to TRBJ1-2; D is uncertain. V was cut by 5 bases and J by 10 bases, with 20 bases left in between. The CDR3 is 14 residues long. Germline values: CDR1 MNHEY, CDR2 SMNVEV (reference sequence). In DNA, the CDR3 is TGTGCCAGCAGTCGGTCCTTCGGGTTCGGGGACTACACCTTC. Protein sequence: CASSRSFGFGDYTF.

This clone has just a few counts. Here the CDR3 reads CASSLTGSTGGYTF. The CDR3 region has the DNA TGTGCCAGCAGTCTGACAGGGTCGACGGGGGGCTACACCTTC. This chain links TRBV7-9 with TRBJ1-2; 7 positions match TRBD1. CDR3 length: 14 residues. Germline trimming cut 6 bases from V and 8 bases from J; bases unmatched to any gene: 12. From germline, CDR1 is SEHNR and CDR2 FQNEAQ (reference sequence).

This sequence joins TRBV5-6 and TRBJ2-5; TRBD2 agrees at 8 bases. Trimming at V came to 1 base and at J to 2 bases, leaving 10 bases not matched to a gene. This CDR3 has 17 residues. From germline, CDR1 is SGHDT and CDR2 YYEEEE. DNA of the CDR3: TGTGCCAGCAGCTTGTGGCTGGGTAGCGGGGAACAAGAGACCCAGTACTTC. This sequence encodes CASSLWLGSGEQETQYF. The variable domain in full, completed from reference TRBV5-6 and TRBJ2-5, reads DAGVTQSPTHLIKTRGQQVTLRCSPKSGHDTVSWYQQALGQGPQFIFQYYEEEERQRGNFPDRFSGHQFPNYSSELNVNALLLGDSALYLCASSLWLGSGEQETQYFGPGTRLLVL.

V gene TRBV10-3 combines with J gene TRBJ2-7; TRBD2 matches at 11 bases. The V gene end was trimmed by 4 bases and the J gene end by 7 bases; junction bases not matched to a gene: 6. This CDR3 has 14 residues. Germline CDR1 is ENHRY and CDR2 is SYGVKD. The CDR3, as DNA: TGTGCCATCAGTGCCCTAGCGGGGGGTTTGGAGCAGTACTTC. Residues: CAISALAGGLEQYF.

To note about this clone: Other DNA sequences in this sample translate to the same CDR3. The V call is TRBV7-2, the J call TRBJ1-3; 7 nucleotides match TRBD1. Germline V gene data show CDR1 as SGHTA and CDR2 as FQGNSA. V was clipped by 5 bases and J by 0 bases; unmatched bases: 10. This CDR3 is 17 amino acids long. In nucleotides, the CDR3 is TGTGCCAGCAGCCCACGACAGGGAGCCCTCTCTGGAAACACCATATATTTT. Residues: CASSPRQGALSGNTIYF.

The chain employs TRBV2 and TRBJ2-1, with D perhaps matching TRBD2 (5 bases). Germline loops: CDR1 SNHLY, CDR2 FYNNEI. This CDR3 has 14 amino acids. V was shortened by 5 bases and J by 4 bases, with 12 bases between the two germline ends. CDR3 nucleotides: TGTGCCAGCAGTTTAGCGTCCGGTTACAATGAGCAGTTCTTC. It encodes CASSLASGYNEQFF.

In DNA form, the CDR3 reads TGTGCCAGCAGCCAAGTTGGACAGACCTATGGCTACACCTTC. Translating gives CASSQVGQTYGYTF. V and J are TRBV4-2 and TRBJ1-2; TRBD1 might be the D (6 bases). V was shortened by 1 base and J by 4 bases, with 10 bases between the two germline ends. CDR1 LGHNA and CDR2 YNFKEQ come from the germline V gene. The CDR3 sequence is 14 residues long.

The chain has TRBV19 and TRBJ1-4; D is uncertain. The germline V gene encodes CDR1 LNHDA and CDR2 SQIVND (reference sequence). The CDR3 has 13 residues. V lost 2 bases to trimming and J lost 4 bases, with 5 bases between them. CDR3 protein: CASSIRDNEKLFF. CDR3 sequence (DNA): TGTGCCAGTAGTATACGGGATAATGAAAAACTGTTTTTT.

The rearrangement joins TRBV4-3 to TRBJ1-6; D gene uncertain. V was clipped by 0 bases and J by 10 bases, with 13 bases between them. Germline V gives CDR1 LGHNA, CDR2 YSLEER. The CDR3 is 15 residues long. The CDR3 DNA reads TGCGCCAGCAGCCAAGATCGAGGCTCCGGCTCACCCCTCCACTTT. This codes for CASSQDRGSGSPLHF.

This clone was recorded once. The chain links TRBV7-9 to TRBJ1-2, with D hard to call. CDR1 and CDR2 from the germline V gene are SEHNR and FQNEAQ (reference sequence). V was clipped by 3 bases and J by 5 bases, with 10 bases between them. This CDR3 is built from 13 residues. CDR3 nucleotides: TGTGCCAGCAGCTTTGAGGGAGGTTATGGCTACACCTTC. Translating it yields CASSFEGGYGYTF.

V usage is TRBV15 and J usage is TRBJ1-6; D might be TRBD1 (6 bases). V lost 3 bases and J lost 8, with 14 bases in between. CDR1 and CDR2 from the germline V gene are LNHNV and YYDKDF (reference sequence). This CDR3 is 15 amino acids long. The CDR3 loop reads CATSRVTGEDSPLHF. CDR3 in DNA: TGTGCCACCAGCAGGGTGACAGGCGAGGATTCACCCCTCCACTTT.

The V call is TRBV9, the J call TRBJ2-7, with 10 bases aligning to TRBD2. The V gene end was trimmed by 0 bases and the J gene end by 3 bases; junction bases not matched to a gene: 3. CDR3 length: 15 residues. CDR1 SGDLS and CDR2 YYNGEE come from the germline V gene. CDR3 loop: CASSVGSSGGYEQYF. CDR3 in DNA: TGTGCCAGCAGCGTAGGTTCTAGCGGGGGCTACGAGCAGTACTTC.

The chain carries TRBV10-1 and TRBJ2-1; perhaps TRBD1 as D (6 bases). Germline V lookup: CDR1 WNHNN, CDR2 SYGVQD (reference sequence). V lost 6 bases and J lost 4, with 13 bases in between. The CDR3 is 14 residues long. The CDR3 reads CASRATGEYNEQFF. The CDR3 coding sequence is TGCGCCAGCAGGGCGACAGGAGAATACAATGAGCAGTTCTTC.

This clone was detected a few times. The CDR3 region has the DNA TGTGCCAGCTGCGTTAACAGGGTCTACACTGAAGCTTTCTTT. As protein: CASCVNRVYTEAFF. J is TRBJ1-1 and V is TRBV28, with D possibly TRBD1 on 6 matching bases. With 8 bases removed from V and 3 bases from J, the gap between germline ends came to 16 bases. The germline V gene encodes CDR1 MDHEN and CDR2 SYDVKM. The CDR3 consists of 14 residues.

This chain joins TRBV7-2 and TRBJ2-5; the D is unclear. With 0 bases removed from V and 4 bases from J, the gap between germline ends came to 15 bases. The CDR3 spans 16 residues. Germline V gene lookup returns CDR1 SGHTA and CDR2 FQGNSA. The CDR3 here is CASSLAISPTRETQYF. CDR3 nucleotides: TGTGCCAGCAGCTTAGCGATTTCCCCCACAAGAGAGACCCAGTACTTC.

The CDR3 reads CASSQGWDRGFTNTGELFF. The CDR3, as DNA: TGTGCCAGCAGCCAGGGGTGGGACAGGGGATTTACGAACACCGGGGAGCTGTTTTTT. The V gene is TRBV5-4, the J gene TRBJ2-2; 10 bases fit TRBD1. CDR3 size: 19 residues. V lost 4 bases, J lost 0 bases, and 12 bases stayed unmatched. Germline CDR1 SGHNT, CDR2 YYREEE (reference sequence).

The rearrangement uses TRBV29-1 and TRBJ1-5, with D unclear. This CDR3 comprises 13 residues. Trimming removed 4 bases at V and 9 bases at J, with 16 bases between. Per the germline V gene, CDR1 is SQVTM and CDR2 is ANQGSEA. The CDR3 DNA reads TGCAGCGTTGGGGAGGCGATGGGTATGCCCCAGCATTTT. This sequence encodes CSVGEAMGMPQHF. Supplemented by reference TRBV29-1 and TRBJ1-5, the full variable domain reads SAVISQKPSRDICQRGTSLTIQCQVDSQVTMMFWYRQQPGQSLTLIATANQGSEATYESGFVIDKFPISRPNLTFSTLTVSNMSPEDSSIYLCSVGEAMGMPQHFGDGTRLSIL.

This sequence joins TRBV5-6 and TRBJ2-3; 14 positions match TRBD2. The CDR3 length is 18 residues. The V segment lost 5 bases and the J segment 6 bases; nucleotides outside the gene matches: 14. Germline V gene lookup returns CDR1 SGHDT and CDR2 YYEEEE. CDR3 nucleotides: TGTGCCAGCAGTAACCCGGGACTAGCGGGGGCCAAGCGCGATACGCAGTATTTT. Protein: CASSNPGLAGAKRDTQYF.